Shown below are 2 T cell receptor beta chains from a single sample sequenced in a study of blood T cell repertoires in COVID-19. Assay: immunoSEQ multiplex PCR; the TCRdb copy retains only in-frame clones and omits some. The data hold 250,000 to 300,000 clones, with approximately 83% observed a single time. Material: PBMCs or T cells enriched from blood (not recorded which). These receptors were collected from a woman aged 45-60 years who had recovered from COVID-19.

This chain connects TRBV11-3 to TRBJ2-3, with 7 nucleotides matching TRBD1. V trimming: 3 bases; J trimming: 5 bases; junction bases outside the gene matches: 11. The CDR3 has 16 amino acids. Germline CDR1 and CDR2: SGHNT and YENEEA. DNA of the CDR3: TGTGCCAGCAGCTTTGAATCGACAGGGCCTAGAGATACGCAGTATTTT. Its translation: CASSFESTGPRDTQYF. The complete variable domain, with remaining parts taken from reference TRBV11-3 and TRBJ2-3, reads EAGVVQSPRYKIIEKKQPVAFWCNPISGHNTLYWYLQNLGQGPELLIRYENEEAVDDSQLPKDRFSAERLKGVDSTLKIQPAELGDSAVYLCASSFESTGPRDTQYFGPGTRLTVL.

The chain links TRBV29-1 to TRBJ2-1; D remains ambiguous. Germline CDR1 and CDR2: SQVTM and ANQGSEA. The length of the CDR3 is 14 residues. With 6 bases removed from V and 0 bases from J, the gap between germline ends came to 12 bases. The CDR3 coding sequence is TGCAGCGTCCGTGTTCCGAGCTCCTACAATGAGCAGTTCTTC. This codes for CSVRVPSSYNEQFF.